This TCR beta chain was sequenced in a study of cytomegalovirus exposure and HLA in healthy donors. Study information: HLA-typed donors were the source of some 80 million unique TCRs, which an early data release held. Study results and caveats: In vitro experiments confirmed that three CMV-associated chains were specific for CMV antigens.

Remarks on this clone: Its antigen is unknown.

The germline V and J ends were trimmed by 6 bases and 5 bases, with 7 bases remaining between them. The CDR3 covers 11 residues. Germline V gene sequence: CDR1 MNHEY, CDR2 SVGAGI. The PCR ran on 60 Vbeta and 13 Jbeta primers. TCRdb's copy holds only in-frame clones and misses some; the assay was immunoSEQ multiplex PCR. The profile shows under 200,000 clones, roughly 80% of them singletons. Sequencing was carried out using PBMCs. This TCR was recovered from a woman aged 18-35 years in good health and CMV-seronegative. The V and J genes are TRBV6-5 and TRBJ2-5; D not certain. The CDR3: CASSFEETQYF. The CDR3 DNA reads as TGTGCCAGCAGCTTTGAGGAGACCCAGTACTTC.